The clone carrying this T cell receptor (beta chain) was detected a few times. Its antigen is not known. The data belong to a study of molecular identifiers for immune sequencing clone quantification. Study outcomes and limitations: The study reportedly detected spiked Jurkat TCR RNA from one cell among about 970,000 naive cells.

V dropped 6 bases and J dropped 4 bases, with 23 bases sitting between them. This CDR3 has 17 residues. TCRdb re-called the PCR reads with MiXCR, one entry per CDR3 protein. The data hold about 510,000 distinct CDR3 sequences, with less than 30% observed a single time. Preparation of naive CD8 libraries involved 20,000 to 1,000,000 sorted cells and 10%, 30% or 50% RNA. Naive CD8 T cells were sorted, and the gate applied was CD8+CD4-CCR7+CD45RA+. Sample: naive CD8+ T cells from blood, with Jurkat cell RNA spiked in. Noted subset: FACS-sorted CD8+CD4-CCR7+CD45RA+ naive T cells. The source is a human donor in good health. Some libraries in this study had Jurkat cell RNA spiked in. The rearrangement links TRBV12-3 or TRBV12-4 to TRBJ2-3; tentatively, D is TRBD1 (5 bases). CDR3 nucleotide sequence: TGTGCCAGCAGGCTCCGGCTGGGTCCCCGCAGGGCAGATACGCAGTATTTT. It encodes CASRLRLGPRRADTQYF.